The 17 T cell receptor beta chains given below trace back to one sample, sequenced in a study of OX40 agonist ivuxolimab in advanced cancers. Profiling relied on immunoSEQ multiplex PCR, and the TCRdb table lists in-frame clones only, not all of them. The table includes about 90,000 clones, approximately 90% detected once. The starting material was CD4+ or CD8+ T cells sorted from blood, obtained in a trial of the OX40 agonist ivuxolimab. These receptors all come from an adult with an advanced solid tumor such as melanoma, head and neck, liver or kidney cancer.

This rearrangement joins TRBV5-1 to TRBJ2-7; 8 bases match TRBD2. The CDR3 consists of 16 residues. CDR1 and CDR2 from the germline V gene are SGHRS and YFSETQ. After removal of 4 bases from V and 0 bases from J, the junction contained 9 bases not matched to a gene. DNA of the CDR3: TGCGCCAGCAGCACAGGAACCGGGACTAGCTCCTACGAGCAGTACTTC. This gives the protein CASSTGTGTSSYEQYF.

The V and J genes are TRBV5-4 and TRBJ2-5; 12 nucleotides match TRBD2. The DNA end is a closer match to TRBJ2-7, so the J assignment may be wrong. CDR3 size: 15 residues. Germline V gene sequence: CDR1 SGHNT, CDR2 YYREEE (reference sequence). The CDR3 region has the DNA TGTGCCAGCAGCTTGGGGGGACTAGCGGGTAGCGAGCAGTACTTC. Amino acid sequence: CASSLGGLAGSEQYF.

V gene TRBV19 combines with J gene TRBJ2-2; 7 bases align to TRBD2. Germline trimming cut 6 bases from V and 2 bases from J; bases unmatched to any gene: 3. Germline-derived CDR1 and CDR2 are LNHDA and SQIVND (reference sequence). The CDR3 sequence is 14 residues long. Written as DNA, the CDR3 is TGTGCCAGTAGCGGGACTACAAACACCGGGGAGCTGTTTTTT. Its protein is CASSGTTNTGELFF.

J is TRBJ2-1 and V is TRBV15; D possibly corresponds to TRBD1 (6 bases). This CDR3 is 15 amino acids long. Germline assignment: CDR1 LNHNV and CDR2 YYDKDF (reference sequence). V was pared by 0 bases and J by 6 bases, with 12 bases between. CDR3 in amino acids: CATSRDTGTINEQFF. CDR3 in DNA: TGTGCCACCAGCAGAGACACCGGGACAATCAATGAGCAGTTCTTC. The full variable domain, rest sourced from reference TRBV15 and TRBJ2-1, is DAMVIQNPRYQVTQFGKPVTLSCSQTLNHNVMYWYQQKSSQAPKLLFHYYDKDFNNEADTPDNFQSRRPNTSFCFLDIRSPGLGDTAMYLCATSRDTGTINEQFFGPGTRLTVL.

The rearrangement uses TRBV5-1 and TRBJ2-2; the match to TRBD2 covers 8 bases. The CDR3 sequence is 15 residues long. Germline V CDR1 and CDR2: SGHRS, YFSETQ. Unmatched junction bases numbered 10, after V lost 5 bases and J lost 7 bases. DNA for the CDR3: TGCGCCAGCAGGAGCCGTGGGGGACTAGGCGGGGAGCTGTTTTTT. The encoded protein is CASRSRGGLGGELFF. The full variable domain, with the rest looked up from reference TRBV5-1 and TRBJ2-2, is KAGVTQTPRYLIKTRGQQVTLSCSPISGHRSVSWYQQTPGQGLQFLFEYFSETQRNKGNFPGRFSGRQFSNSRSEMNVSTLELGDSALYLCASRSRGGLGGELFFGEGSRLTVL.

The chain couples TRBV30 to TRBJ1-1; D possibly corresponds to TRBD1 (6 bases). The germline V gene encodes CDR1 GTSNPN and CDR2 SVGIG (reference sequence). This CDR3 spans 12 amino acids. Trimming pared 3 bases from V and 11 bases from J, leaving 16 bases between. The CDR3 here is CAWSSQGLRAFF. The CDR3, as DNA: TGTGCCTGGAGCTCCCAGGGGCTGCGGGCTTTCTTT.

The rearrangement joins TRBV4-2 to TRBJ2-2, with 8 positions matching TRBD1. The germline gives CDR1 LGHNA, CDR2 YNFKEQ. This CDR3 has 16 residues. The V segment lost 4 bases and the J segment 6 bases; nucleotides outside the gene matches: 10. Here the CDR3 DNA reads TGTGCCAGCAGCCCCGGACAGGGCAGTATTCCCGGGGAGCTGTTTTTT. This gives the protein CASSPGQGSIPGELFF.

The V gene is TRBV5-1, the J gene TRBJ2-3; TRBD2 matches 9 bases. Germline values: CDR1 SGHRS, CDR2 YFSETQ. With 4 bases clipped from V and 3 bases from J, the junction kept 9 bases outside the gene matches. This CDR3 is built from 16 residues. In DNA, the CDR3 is TGCGCCAGCAGCCCGGGACTAGCTCCTCGAACAGATACGCAGTATTTT. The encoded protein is CASSPGLAPRTDTQYF. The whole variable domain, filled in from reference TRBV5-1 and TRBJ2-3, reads KAGVTQTPRYLIKTRGQQVTLSCSPISGHRSVSWYQQTPGQGLQFLFEYFSETQRNKGNFPGRFSGRQFSNSRSEMNVSTLELGDSALYLCASSPGLAPRTDTQYFGPGTRLTVL.

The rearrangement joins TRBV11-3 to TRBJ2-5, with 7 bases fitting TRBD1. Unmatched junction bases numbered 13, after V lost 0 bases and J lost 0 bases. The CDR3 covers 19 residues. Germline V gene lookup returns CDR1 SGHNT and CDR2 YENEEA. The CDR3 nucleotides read TGTGCCAGCAGCTTAGATCCTCTTCGGGGACAGACGTACCAAGAGACCCAGTACTTC. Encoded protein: CASSLDPLRGQTYQETQYF.

CDR3 sequence: CASSGGKGVETQYF. The CDR3 DNA is TGTGCCAGCAGCGGTGGGAAAGGGGTCGAGACCCAGTACTTC. This chain links TRBV5-6 with TRBJ2-5; tentative D call: TRBD1 (5 bases). V was shortened by 4 bases and J by 5 bases, with 15 bases between the two germline ends. The CDR3 extends over 14 amino acids. Germline assignment: CDR1 SGHDT and CDR2 YYEEEE. Full variable domain (missing parts from reference TRBV5-6 and TRBJ2-5): DAGVTQSPTHLIKTRGQQVTLRCSPKSGHDTVSWYQQALGQGPQFIFQYYEEEERQRGNFPDRFSGHQFPNYSSELNVNALLLGDSALYLCASSGGKGVETQYFGPGTRLLVL.

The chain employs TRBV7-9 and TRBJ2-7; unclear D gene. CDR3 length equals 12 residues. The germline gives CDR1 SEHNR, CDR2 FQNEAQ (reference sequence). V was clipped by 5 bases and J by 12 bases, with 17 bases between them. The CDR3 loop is CASSPVGRLRYF. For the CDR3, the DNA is TGTGCCAGCAGCCCGGTGGGCCGCTTGAGGTACTTC.

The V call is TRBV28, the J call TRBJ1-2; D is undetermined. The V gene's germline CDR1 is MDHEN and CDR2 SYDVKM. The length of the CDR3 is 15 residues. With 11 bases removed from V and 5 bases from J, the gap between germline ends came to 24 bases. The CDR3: CAARRDKRGNYGYTF. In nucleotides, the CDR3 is TGTGCCGCACGGCGAGACAAAAGAGGGAATTATGGCTACACCTTC.

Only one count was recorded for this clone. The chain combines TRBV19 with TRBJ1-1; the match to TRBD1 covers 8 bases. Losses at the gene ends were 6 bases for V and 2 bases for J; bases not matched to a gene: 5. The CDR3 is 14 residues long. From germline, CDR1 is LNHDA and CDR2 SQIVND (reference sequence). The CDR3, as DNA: TGTGCCAGTAGCTTGGGACAGGCAAACACTGAAGCTTTCTTT. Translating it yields CASSLGQANTEAFF.

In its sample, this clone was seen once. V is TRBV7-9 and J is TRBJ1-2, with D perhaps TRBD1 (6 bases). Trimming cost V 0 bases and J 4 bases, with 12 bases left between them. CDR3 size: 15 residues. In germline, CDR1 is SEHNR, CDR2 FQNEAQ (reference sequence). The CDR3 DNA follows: TGTGCCAGCAGCTTAGCGGGGGGGCCAACCTATGGCTACACCTTC. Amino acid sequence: CASSLAGGPTYGYTF.

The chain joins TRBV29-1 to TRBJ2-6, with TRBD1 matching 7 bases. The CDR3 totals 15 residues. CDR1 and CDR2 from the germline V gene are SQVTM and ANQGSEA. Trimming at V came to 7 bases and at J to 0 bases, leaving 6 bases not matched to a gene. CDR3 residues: CSARQGSSGANVLTF. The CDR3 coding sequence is TGCAGCGCCAGACAGGGAAGCTCTGGGGCCAACGTCCTGACTTTC.

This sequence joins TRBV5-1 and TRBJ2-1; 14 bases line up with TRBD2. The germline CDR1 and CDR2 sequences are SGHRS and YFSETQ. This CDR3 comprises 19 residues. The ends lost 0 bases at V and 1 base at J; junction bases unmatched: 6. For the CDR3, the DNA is TGCGCCAGCAGCTTGGAGGGACTAGCGGGAGTGGGGTCCTACAATGAGCAGTTCTTC. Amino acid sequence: CASSLEGLAGVGSYNEQFF.

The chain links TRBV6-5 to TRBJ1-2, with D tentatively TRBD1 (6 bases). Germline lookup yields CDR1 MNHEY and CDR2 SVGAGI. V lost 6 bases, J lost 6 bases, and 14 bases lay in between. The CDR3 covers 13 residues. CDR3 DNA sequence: TGTGCCAGCAGACCCGTAGGGGGAAATGGCTACACCTTC. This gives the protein CASRPVGGNGYTF.